One and the same sample provided the 8 T cell receptor beta chains below, sequenced in a study of T cell responses to AZD1222 COVID-19 vaccine. Method: immunoSEQ multiplex PCR; TCRdb's copy keeps in-frame clones and lacks some. This sample has roughly 120,000 clones; around 83% occur once, and the top ten carry roughly 12%. Sequenced here: peripheral blood, sampled on day 0 of AZD1222 vaccination. These receptors came from an adult in good health.

A remark on this clone: Other DNA variants within this sample encode the same CDR3. The V gene is TRBV30, the J gene TRBJ1-5; a possible D gene is TRBD1 (5 bases). The CDR3 is 14 residues long. The germline V gene encodes CDR1 GTSNPN and CDR2 SVGIG (reference sequence). Trimming took 3 bases from V and 7 from J, leaving 16 bases between them. CDR3 nucleotides: TGTGCCTGGAGCGGTACGGGGGACGGACAGCCCCAGCATTTT. Encoded protein: CAWSGTGDGQPQHF.

The V gene is TRBV29-1, the J gene TRBJ1-2; TRBD1 agrees at 7 bases. The germline V gene has CDR1 SQVTM and CDR2 ANQGSEA. This CDR3 spans 13 amino acids. V lost 0 bases and J lost 13; bases outside the gene matches: 11. The CDR3 DNA sequence: TGCAGCGTTGAAGAGGACATACGACAGGGTTTCACCTTC. Translating it yields CSVEEDIRQGFTF.

The V call is TRBV30, the J call TRBJ1-1; TRBD1 agrees at 9 bases. The CDR3 sequence is 14 residues long. V lost 3 bases to trimming and J lost 0 bases; unmatched junction nucleotides: 2. Per the germline V gene, CDR1 is GTSNPN and CDR2 is SVGIG (reference sequence). CDR3 in amino acids: CAWSGTGLNTEAFF. CDR3 nucleotides: TGTGCCTGGAGCGGGACAGGGTTGAACACTGAAGCTTTCTTT.

This clone has only one observation. This chain links TRBV6-4 with TRBJ2-7, with TRBD2 matching 11 bases. This CDR3 has 15 amino acids. Germline V gene data show CDR1 as MRHNA and CDR2 as SNTAGT. J gave up 4 bases and V 4 bases, and 6 bases lay outside the gene matches. The CDR3 DNA reads as TGTGCCAGCAGTGTTGGGACTAGCGGATTATACGAGCAGTACTTC. Its translation: CASSVGTSGLYEQYF.

The chain recombines TRBV28 with TRBJ2-7, with a tentative D call TRBD2 (5 bases). The CDR3 has 13 amino acids. The ends were cut back, 6 bases at V and 3 bases at J, with 12 bases in the middle. From germline, CDR1 is MDHEN and CDR2 SYDVKM. CDR3 sequence reads: CASRMEDRYEQYF. In DNA, the CDR3 is TGTGCCAGCAGGATGGAGGACCGCTACGAGCAGTACTTC.

This chain uses TRBV5-3 with TRBJ1-5, with D possibly TRBD1 on 5 matching bases. TRBV5-3 is labeled an ORF, and its function is uncertain. The CDR3 is made up of 13 amino acids. Deletions cut 5 bases from V and 4 bases from J, with 10 bases between. The CDR3 is CARSNDRNQPQHF. The CDR3, as DNA: TGTGCCAGAAGTAATGACAGAAATCAGCCCCAGCATTTT.

The chain has TRBV2 and TRBJ2-3; D gene ambiguous. The V gene lost 0 bases and the J gene lost 4 bases, with 5 bases spanning the gap. Germline V lookup: CDR1 SNHLY, CDR2 FYNNEI. The CDR3 extends over 13 amino acids. As DNA, the CDR3 is TGTGCCAGCAGTGAAGCCCTCCCAGATACGCAGTATTTT. Translating gives CASSEALPDTQYF.

V and J are TRBV2 and TRBJ1-1, with D uncertain. The V end lost 2 bases, the J end lost 9 bases, and 10 bases lay between the germline ends. The germline CDR1 and CDR2 sequences are SNHLY and FYNNEI. The CDR3 contains 12 residues. The CDR3 reads CASSELAFQAFF. CDR3 nucleotide sequence: TGTGCCAGCAGTGAATTGGCATTCCAAGCTTTCTTT.